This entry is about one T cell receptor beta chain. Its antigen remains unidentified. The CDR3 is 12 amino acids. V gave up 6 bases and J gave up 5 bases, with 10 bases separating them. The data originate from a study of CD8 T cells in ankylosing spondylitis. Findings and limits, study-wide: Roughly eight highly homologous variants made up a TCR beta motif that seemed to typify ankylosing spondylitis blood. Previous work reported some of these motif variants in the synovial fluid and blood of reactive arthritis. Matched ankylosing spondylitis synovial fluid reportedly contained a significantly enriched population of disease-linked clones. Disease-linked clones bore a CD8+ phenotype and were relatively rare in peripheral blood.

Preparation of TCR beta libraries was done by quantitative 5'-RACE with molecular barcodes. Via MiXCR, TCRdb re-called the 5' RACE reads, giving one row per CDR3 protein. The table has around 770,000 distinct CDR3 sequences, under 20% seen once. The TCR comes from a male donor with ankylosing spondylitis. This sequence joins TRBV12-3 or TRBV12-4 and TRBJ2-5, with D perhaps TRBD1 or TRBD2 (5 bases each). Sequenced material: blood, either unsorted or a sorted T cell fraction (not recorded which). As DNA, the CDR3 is TGTGCCAGCAGAGGGGAGATTGAGACCCAGTACTTC. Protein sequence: CASRGEIETQYF.